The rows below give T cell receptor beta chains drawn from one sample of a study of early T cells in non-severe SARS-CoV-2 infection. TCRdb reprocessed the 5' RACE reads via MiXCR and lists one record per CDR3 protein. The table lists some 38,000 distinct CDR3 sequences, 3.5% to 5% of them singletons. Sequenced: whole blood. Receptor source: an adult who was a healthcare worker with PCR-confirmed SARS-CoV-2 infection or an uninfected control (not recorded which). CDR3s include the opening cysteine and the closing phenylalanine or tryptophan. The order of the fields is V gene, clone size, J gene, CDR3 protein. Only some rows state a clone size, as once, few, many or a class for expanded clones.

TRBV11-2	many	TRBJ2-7	CASSKTDIYEQYF
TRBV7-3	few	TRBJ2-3	CASSSNEGLAGEADTQYF
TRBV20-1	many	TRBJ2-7	CSASSRTEGLLQYF
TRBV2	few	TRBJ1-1	CASQGRFMNTEAFF
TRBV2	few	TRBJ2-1	CASTLGGANEQFF
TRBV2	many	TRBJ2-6	CALTRGYGANVLTF
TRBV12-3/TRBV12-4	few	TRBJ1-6	CASSFRTQNSPLHF
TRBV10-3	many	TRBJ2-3	CAISDLGSSTDTQYF
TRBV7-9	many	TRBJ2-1	CASSPSGPYNEQFF
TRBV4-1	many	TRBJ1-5	CASSQGPRGASNQPQHF
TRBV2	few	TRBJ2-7	CASSRQISSYEQYF
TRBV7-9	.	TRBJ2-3	CASSLGSRGGLLADTQYF
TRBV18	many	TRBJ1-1	CASSTFIGGTRTEAFF
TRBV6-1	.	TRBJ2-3	CAIEQGIDTQYF
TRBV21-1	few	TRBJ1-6	CASGRRGLGPSPLHF
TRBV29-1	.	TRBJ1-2	CSVREVSYGYTF
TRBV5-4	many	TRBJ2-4	CASSLARAKNIQYF
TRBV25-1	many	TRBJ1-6	CASRAGTGNSPLHF
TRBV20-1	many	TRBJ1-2	CSARDMMVWGYTF
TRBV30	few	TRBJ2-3	CAWSGSGGWDTQYF
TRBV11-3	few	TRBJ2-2	CASSLGTTGELFF